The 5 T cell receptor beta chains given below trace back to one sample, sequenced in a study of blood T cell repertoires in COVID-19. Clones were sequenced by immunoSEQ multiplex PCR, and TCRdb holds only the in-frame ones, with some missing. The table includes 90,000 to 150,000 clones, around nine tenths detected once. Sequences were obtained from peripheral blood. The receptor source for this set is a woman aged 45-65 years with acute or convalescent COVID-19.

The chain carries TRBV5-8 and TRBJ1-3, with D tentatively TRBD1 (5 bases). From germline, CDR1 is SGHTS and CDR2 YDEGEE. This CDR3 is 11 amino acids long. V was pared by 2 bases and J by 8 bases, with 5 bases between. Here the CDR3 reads CASSFRDTIYF. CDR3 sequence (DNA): TGTGCCAGCAGCTTCAGGGACACCATATATTTT.

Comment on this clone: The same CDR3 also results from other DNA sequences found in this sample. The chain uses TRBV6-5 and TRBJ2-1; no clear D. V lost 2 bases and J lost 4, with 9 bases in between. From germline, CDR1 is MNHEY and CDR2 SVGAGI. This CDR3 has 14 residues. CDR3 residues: CASSYSSTYNEQFF. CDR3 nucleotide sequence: TGTGCCAGCAGTTACAGTTCAACTTACAATGAGCAGTTCTTC.

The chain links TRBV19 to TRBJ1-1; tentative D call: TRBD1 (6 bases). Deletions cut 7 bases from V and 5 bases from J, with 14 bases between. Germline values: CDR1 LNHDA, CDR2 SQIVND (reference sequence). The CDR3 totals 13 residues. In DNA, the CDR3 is TGTGCCAGTACGGGGGGGGCGTTAACTGAAGCTTTCTTT. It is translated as CASTGGALTEAFF.

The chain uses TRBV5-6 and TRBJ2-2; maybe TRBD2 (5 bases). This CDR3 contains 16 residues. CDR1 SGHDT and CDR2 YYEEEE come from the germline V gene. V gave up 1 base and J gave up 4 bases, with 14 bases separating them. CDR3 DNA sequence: TGTGCCAGCAGCTTGTTTCCGGGATCGGTCACCGGGGAGCTGTTTTTT. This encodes CASSLFPGSVTGELFF.

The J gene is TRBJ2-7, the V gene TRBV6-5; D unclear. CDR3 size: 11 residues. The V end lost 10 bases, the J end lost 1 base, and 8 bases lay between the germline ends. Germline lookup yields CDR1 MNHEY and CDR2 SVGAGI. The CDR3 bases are TGTGCCACAGGTTCTTCCTACGAGCAGTACTTC. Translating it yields CATGSSYEQYF.